One sample yielded the 24 T cell receptor beta chains listed below, sequenced in a study of CDR3 diversity in severe acne. One entry per CDR3 protein, called by TCRdb with MiXCR from the PCR reads. The data hold fewer than 90,000 distinct CDR3 sequences, with around 50% observed a single time. The sample comprised blood. Receptor source: a male donor with severe acne vulgaris.

The chain has TRBV7-9 and TRBJ2-5; D remains unclear. Trimming stripped 8 bases from V and 1 base from J, with 11 bases between. This CDR3 contains 13 residues. The germline gives CDR1 SEHNR, CDR2 FQNEAQ (reference sequence). The CDR3 loop is CASLADPQETQYF. CDR3 DNA: TGTGCCAGCTTGGCAGACCCCCAAGAGACCCAGTACTTC. Supplemented by reference TRBV7-9 and TRBJ2-5, the full variable domain reads DTGVSQNPRHKITKRGQNVTFRCDPISEHNRLYWYRQTLGQGPEFLTYFQNEAQLEKSRLLSDRFSAERPKGSFSTLEIQRTEQGDSAMYLCASLADPQETQYFGPGTRLLVL.

This chain links TRBV9 with TRBJ2-2; D gene unclear. Germline loops: CDR1 SGDLS, CDR2 YYNGEE. There are 14 residues in the CDR3. V was shortened by 4 bases and J by 7 bases, with 14 bases between the two germline ends. CDR3 sequence (DNA): TGTGCCAGCAGCCCAGGATGGTCGGGCGGGGAGCTGTTTTTT. Translating it yields CASSPGWSGGELFF.

The chain combines TRBV6-6 with TRBJ1-2, with no clear D. The CDR3 spans 14 residues. The germline V gene encodes CDR1 MNHNY and CDR2 SVGAGI (reference sequence). The germline V and J ends were trimmed by 4 bases and 4 bases, with 13 bases remaining between them. The DNA of the CDR3 is TGTGCCAGCAGTTCTCAAACAGATTTCTATGGCTACACCTTC. Translation gives CASSSQTDFYGYTF.

This chain connects TRBV11-3 to TRBJ2-2; 7 bases are a match to TRBD1. The CDR3 covers 13 residues. V lost 2 bases to trimming and J lost 7 bases; unmatched junction nucleotides: 1. Germline V gene data show CDR1 as SGHNT and CDR2 as YENEEA. The CDR3 nucleotides are TGTGCCAGCAGCTTACAGGGGGTCGGGGAGCTGTTTTTT. It specifies CASSLQGVGELFF. The complete variable domain, with remaining parts taken from reference TRBV11-3 and TRBJ2-2, reads EAGVVQSPRYKIIEKKQPVAFWCNPISGHNTLYWYLQNLGQGPELLIRYENEEAVDDSQLPKDRFSAERLKGVDSTLKIQPAELGDSAVYLCASSLQGVGELFFGEGSRLTVL.

Many counts were recorded for this clonotype. The chain employs TRBV6-1 and TRBJ2-7; D may be TRBD1 or TRBD2 (5 bases each). This CDR3 contains 16 residues. V lost 8 bases to trimming and J lost 0 bases, with 20 bases between them. Germline values: CDR1 MNHNS, CDR2 SASEGT. The chain's CDR3 is CASLRGVGVNSYEQYF. The DNA for the CDR3 is TGTGCCAGCCTGCGAGGGGTAGGGGTGAACTCCTACGAGCAGTACTTC.

The rearrangement links TRBV25-1 to TRBJ2-3; the D is unclear. Trimming left V 3 bases short and J 1 base short, with 8 bases between. CDR1 is MGHDK, CDR2 SYGVNS, per germline. There are 14 residues in the CDR3. Written as DNA, the CDR3 is TGTGCCAGCAGTGATCCGGGCCGCACAGATACGCAGTATTTT. Translation gives CASSDPGRTDTQYF.

Many counts were recorded for this clonotype. The V and J genes are TRBV7-9 and TRBJ2-3; D remains unclear. The CDR3 length is 14 residues. CDR1 and CDR2 from the germline V gene are SEHNR and FQNEAQ (reference sequence). V was trimmed by 3 bases and J by 0 bases, leaving 7 bases between them. CDR3 region: CASSFGLSTDTQYF. CDR3 coding DNA: TGTGCCAGCAGCTTTGGCCTCAGCACAGATACGCAGTATTTT.

Many counts were recorded for this clonotype. The chain carries TRBV7-2 and TRBJ2-7; TRBD2 matches at 9 bases. J gave up 7 bases and V 3 bases, and 7 bases lay outside the gene matches. In germline, CDR1 is SGHTA, CDR2 FQGNSA. This CDR3 comprises 14 residues. The CDR3 DNA is TGTGCCAGCAGCTTTGCGGGGGGGCCAGGAGAGCAGTACTTC. It yields the protein CASSFAGGPGEQYF.

This chain joins TRBV25-1 and TRBJ2-7; no clear D gene. This CDR3 is 13 amino acids long. Germline CDR1 and CDR2: MGHDK and SYGVNS. The V end was cut by 3 bases, the J end by 3 bases, with 9 bases between. This CDR3 reads CASSDRLGYEQYF. In DNA form, the CDR3 reads TGTGCCAGCAGTGACCGGCTGGGCTACGAGCAGTACTTC.

This clonotype was counted a few times. One junction end disagrees with the germline gene, perhaps due to a read error. The CDR3 spells CASSRAQGTQETRYF. In DNA, the CDR3 is TGTGCCAGCAGCAGGGCTCAGGGGACTCAAGAGACCCGGTACTTC. V usage is TRBV7-6 and J usage is TRBJ2-5; D assignment may be TRBD1 or TRBD2 (6 bases each). Germline lookup yields CDR1 SGHVS and CDR2 FNYEAQ. The CDR3 sequence is 15 residues long.

The rearrangement links TRBV5-1 to TRBJ1-5; 9 nucleotides match TRBD1. The CDR3 is made up of 16 amino acids. V lost 3 bases to trimming and J lost 5 bases; unmatched junction nucleotides: 9. Per germline, CDR1 SGHRS and CDR2 YFSETQ. The CDR3 here is CASSWSPGTGHQPQHF. The CDR3 DNA follows: TGCGCCAGCAGCTGGAGTCCCGGGACAGGGCATCAGCCCCAGCATTTT.

Worth noting for this clonotype: The junction differs from germline at one of its ends, possibly a read error. V usage is TRBV6-1 and J usage is TRBJ2-7; 9 nucleotides align to TRBD2. There are 15 residues in the CDR3. Germline CDR1 is MNHNS and CDR2 is SASEGT. The CDR3 DNA reads TGTGCCAGCAGTGAAGCGCTAGCGGGATCCTACGAGCAGTGCTTC. It is translated as CASSEALAGSYEQCF.

This clonotype showed up many times. The gene calls are TRBV20-1 and TRBJ1-6; D call uncertain. This CDR3 has 15 amino acids. Trimming removed 5 bases from V and 5 bases from J, with 16 bases in between. In germline, CDR1 is DFQATT, CDR2 SNEGSKA (reference sequence). This CDR3 reads CSALRGVGDNSPLHF. The CDR3 DNA reads as TGCAGTGCTTTACGGGGTGTTGGGGATAATTCACCCCTCCACTTT.

The chain joins TRBV24-1 to TRBJ1-1, with TRBD1 identical over 7 bases. Germline loops: CDR1 KGHDR, CDR2 SFDVKD. This CDR3 has 11 amino acids. V trimming: 6 bases; J trimming: 8 bases; junction bases outside the gene matches: 2. CDR3 in DNA: TGTGCCACCAGTCGACAGGGAGAAGCTTTCTTT. It specifies CATSRQGEAFF.

For this clonotype: Lacking the conserved final phenylalanine or tryptophan, this CDR3 likely reflects a read error. The rearrangement links TRBV9 to TRBJ2-2, with 9 bases aligning to TRBD2. Trimming removed 1 base from V and 0 bases from J; junction bases left unmatched: 7. The CDR3 is made up of 18 amino acids. The germline CDR1 and CDR2 sequences are SGDLS and YYNGEE. DNA for the CDR3: TGTGCCAGCAGCGTACTAGCGGGATTTCCCCCGAACACCGGGGAGCTGTTTTCT. Translating gives CASSVLAGFPPNTGELFS.

The rearrangement links TRBV9 to TRBJ2-2, with D uncertain. Trimming took 7 bases from V and 5 from J, leaving 18 bases between them. This CDR3 has 15 amino acids. The germline V gene encodes CDR1 SGDLS and CDR2 YYNGEE. The CDR3: CASANRQERTGELFF. The CDR3 coding sequence is TGTGCCAGCGCCAATCGGCAGGAAAGAACCGGGGAGCTGTTTTTT.

Many counts were recorded for this clonotype. One end of the junction fails to match germline, which may point to a read error. The chain combines TRBV5-6 with TRBJ2-7; D gene uncertain. CDR1 is SGHDT and CDR2 is YYEEEE in the germline V gene. This CDR3 region has 14 residues. CDR3 region: CASSLESASHEQYF. The CDR3 nucleotides are TGTGCCAGCAGCTTGGAATCTGCCTCCCACGAGCAGTACTTC.

The sample holds a few counts of this clonotype. A much larger clone is a single base away; this may be a read error. This chain connects TRBV5-5 to TRBJ1-2, with TRBD1 matching over 10 bases. The CDR3 extends over 16 amino acids. Germline V gives CDR1 SGHKS, CDR2 YYEKEE (reference sequence). CDR3 sequence: CASRQTGGFEAYDYTF. The CDR3 DNA is TGTGCCAGCAGACAGACAGGGGGCTTTGAAGCCTATGACTACACCTTC.

On this clonotype itself: A read error is likely, as this CDR3 ends without the conserved phenylalanine or tryptophan. The genes are TRBV5-6 and TRBJ2-3, with 10 positions matching TRBD1. V dropped 7 bases and J dropped 4; count of bases not matched to a gene: 6. The germline V gene encodes CDR1 SGHDT and CDR2 YYEEEE. The CDR3 extends over 14 amino acids. This CDR3 reads CASGPGTGADTQYS. CDR3 in DNA: TGTGCCAGCGGGCCCGGGACAGGGGCAGATACGCAGTATTCT.

The chain links TRBV15 to TRBJ2-5; D is possibly TRBD2 (6 bases). The CDR3 loop spans 13 amino acids. CDR1 is LNHNV and CDR2 is YYDKDF in the germline V gene (reference sequence). Trimming removed 2 bases from V and 5 bases from J, with 9 bases in between. The CDR3 here is CATSRYRGETQYF. CDR3 nucleotides: TGTGCCACCAGCAGATATCGGGGGGAGACCCAGTACTTC.

This clonotype came up many times. The chain couples TRBV7-9 to TRBJ2-2, with 8 bases identical to TRBD1. The germline gives CDR1 SEHNR, CDR2 FQNEAQ (reference sequence). Trimming took 7 bases from V and 9 from J; bases not matched to a gene: 19. This CDR3 region has 17 residues. CDR3 sequence reads: CASTDTSLDREKRELFF. The CDR3 DNA sequence: TGTGCCAGCACCGATACCAGCCTGGACAGGGAGAAGCGGGAGCTGTTTTTT.

A few counts support this clonotype. For the CDR3, the DNA is TGTGCCAGCAGTTTGGTGGGGACAGGGGACGAGCAGTACTTC. It yields the protein CASSLVGTGDEQYF. The chain couples TRBV27 to TRBJ2-7, with 10 bases identical to TRBD1. This CDR3 comprises 14 residues. Germline V gives CDR1 MNHEY, CDR2 SMNVEV (reference sequence). V lost 3 bases to trimming and J lost 5 bases; unmatched junction nucleotides: 4.

The gene calls are TRBV6-5 and TRBJ2-5, with D tentatively TRBD2 (7 bases). Germline values: CDR1 MNHEY, CDR2 SVGAGI. The V end lost 0 bases, the J end lost 5 bases, and 13 bases lay between the germline ends. CDR3 length: 15 residues. The CDR3 reads CASSYSRRGGETQYF. CDR3 DNA sequence: TGTGCCAGCAGTTACTCGAGGCGCGGGGGCGAGACCCAGTACTTC.

This clonotype was found a few times. The chain joins TRBV27 to TRBJ2-3; D unresolved. The CDR3 spans 16 residues. Deletions cut 7 bases from V and 0 bases from J, with 17 bases between. Germline values: CDR1 MNHEY, CDR2 SMNVEV (reference sequence). CDR3 amino acids: CASTPGSFASTDTQYF. The CDR3 DNA reads as TGTGCCAGCACCCCCGGAAGCTTCGCTAGCACAGATACGCAGTATTTT.